The clone carrying this T cell receptor beta chain has just a few counts. With V trimmed by 5 bases and J by 5 bases, 6 bases remained unmatched. The CDR3 extends over 14 amino acids. CDR1 SGHRS and CDR2 YFSETQ come from the germline V gene. Generated by immunoSEQ multiplex PCR, the TCRdb table keeps only in-frame clones and is missing some. Altogether 350,000 to 400,000 clones are present, approximately 86% being singletons, with the ten largest covering roughly 7.2%. These data are taken from a study of blood T cell repertoires in COVID-19. About the study: There were acute and convalescent COVID-19 samples, and they came from the United States, Italy and Spain.

The clonotype comes from a woman aged 55-70 years with COVID-19, enrolled during active disease. The genes are TRBV5-1 and TRBJ1-4; 7 bases map to TRBD1. Sequences were obtained from peripheral blood. The CDR3 nucleotides are TGCGCCAGCAGTTCGGGACAGCAAAATGAAAAACTGTTTTTT. Encoded protein: CASSSGQQNEKLFF. Full variable domain (outside the CDR3, taken from reference TRBV5-1 and TRBJ1-4): KAGVTQTPRYLIKTRGQQVTLSCSPISGHRSVSWYQQTPGQGLQFLFEYFSETQRNKGNFPGRFSGRQFSNSRSEMNVSTLELGDSALYLCASSSGQQNEKLFFGSGTQLSVL.